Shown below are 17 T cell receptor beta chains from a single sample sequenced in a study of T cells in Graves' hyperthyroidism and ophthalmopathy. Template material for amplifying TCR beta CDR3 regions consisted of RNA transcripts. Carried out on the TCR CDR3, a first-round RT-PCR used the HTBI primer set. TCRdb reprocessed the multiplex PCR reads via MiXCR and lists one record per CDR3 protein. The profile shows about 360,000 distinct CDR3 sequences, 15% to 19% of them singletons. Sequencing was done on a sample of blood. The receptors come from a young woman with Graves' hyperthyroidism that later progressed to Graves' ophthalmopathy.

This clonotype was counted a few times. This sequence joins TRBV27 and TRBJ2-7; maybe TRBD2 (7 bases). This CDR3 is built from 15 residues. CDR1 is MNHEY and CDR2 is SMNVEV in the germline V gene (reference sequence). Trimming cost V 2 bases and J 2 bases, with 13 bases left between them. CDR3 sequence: CASSLRGRGTYEQYF. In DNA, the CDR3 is TGTGCCAGCAGTTTAAGGGGGAGGGGGACCTACGAGCAGTACTTC.

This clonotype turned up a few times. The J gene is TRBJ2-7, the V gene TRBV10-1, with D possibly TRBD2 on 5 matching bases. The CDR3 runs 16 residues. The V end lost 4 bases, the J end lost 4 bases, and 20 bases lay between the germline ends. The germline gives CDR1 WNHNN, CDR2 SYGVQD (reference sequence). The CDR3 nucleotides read TGCGCCAGCAGTGGGCCCCGGTCTGCGGGTATGTACGAGCAGTACTTC. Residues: CASSGPRSAGMYEQYF.

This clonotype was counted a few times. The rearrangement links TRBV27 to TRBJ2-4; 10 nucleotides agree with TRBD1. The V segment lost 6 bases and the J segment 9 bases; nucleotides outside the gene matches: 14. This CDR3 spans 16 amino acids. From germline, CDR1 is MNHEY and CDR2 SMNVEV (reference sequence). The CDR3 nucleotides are TGTGCCAGCAGCACCGACAGGGGGCGTAAATTGAGCATTCAGTACTTC. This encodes CASSTDRGRKLSIQYF.

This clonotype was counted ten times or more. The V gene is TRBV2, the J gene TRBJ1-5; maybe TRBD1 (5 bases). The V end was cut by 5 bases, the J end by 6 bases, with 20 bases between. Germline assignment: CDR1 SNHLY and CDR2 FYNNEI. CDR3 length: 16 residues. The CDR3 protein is CASSSLGGARGQPQHF. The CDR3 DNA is TGTGCCAGCAGTAGTCTAGGTGGGGCGCGGGGTCAGCCCCAGCATTTT.

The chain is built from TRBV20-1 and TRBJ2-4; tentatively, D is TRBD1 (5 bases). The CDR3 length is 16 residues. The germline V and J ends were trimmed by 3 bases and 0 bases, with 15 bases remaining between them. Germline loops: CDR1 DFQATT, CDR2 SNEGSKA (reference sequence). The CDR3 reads CSASGPLGAAKNIQYF. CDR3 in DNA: TGCAGTGCTAGCGGTCCCTTAGGGGCAGCCAAAAACATTCAGTACTTC.

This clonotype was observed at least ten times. The CDR3 nucleotides are TGTGCCAGCAGTTACTCGATACTTCGTGTGGACTTCGAAAAACTGTTTTTT. Translated: CASSYSILRVDFEKLFF. This rearrangement joins TRBV6-2 or TRBV6-3 to TRBJ1-4; no firm D call. Germline CDR1 reads MNHEY; CDR2 reads SVGEGT. With 0 bases removed from V and 8 bases from J, the gap between germline ends came to 19 bases. This CDR3 has 17 amino acids.

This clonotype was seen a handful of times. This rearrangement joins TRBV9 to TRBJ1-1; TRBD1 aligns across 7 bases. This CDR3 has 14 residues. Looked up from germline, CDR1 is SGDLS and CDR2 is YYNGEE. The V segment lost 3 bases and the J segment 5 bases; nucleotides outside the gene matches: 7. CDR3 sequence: CASSDDRVGTEAFF. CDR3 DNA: TGTGCCAGCAGCGACGACAGGGTGGGGACTGAAGCTTTCTTT.

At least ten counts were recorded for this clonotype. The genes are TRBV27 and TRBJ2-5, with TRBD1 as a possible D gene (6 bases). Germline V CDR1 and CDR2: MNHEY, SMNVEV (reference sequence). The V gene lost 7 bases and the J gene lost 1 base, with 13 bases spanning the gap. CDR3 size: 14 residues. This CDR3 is CASTWTVLQETQYF. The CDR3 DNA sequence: TGTGCCAGCACGTGGACAGTCCTCCAAGAGACCCAGTACTTC.

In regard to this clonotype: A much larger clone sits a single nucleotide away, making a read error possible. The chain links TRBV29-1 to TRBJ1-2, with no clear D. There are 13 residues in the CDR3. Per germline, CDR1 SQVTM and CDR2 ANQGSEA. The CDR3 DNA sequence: TGCAGCGTCGGCGACACGACTCGTAATGGCTTCACCTTC. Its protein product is CSVGDTTRNGFTF.

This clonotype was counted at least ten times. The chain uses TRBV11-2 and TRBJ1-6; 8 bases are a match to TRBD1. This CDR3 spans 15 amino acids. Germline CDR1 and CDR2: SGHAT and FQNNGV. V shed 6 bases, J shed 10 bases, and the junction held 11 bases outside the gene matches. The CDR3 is CASSYLDREDSPLHF. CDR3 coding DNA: TGTGCCAGCAGTTACCTGGACAGGGAAGACTCACCCCTCCACTTT.

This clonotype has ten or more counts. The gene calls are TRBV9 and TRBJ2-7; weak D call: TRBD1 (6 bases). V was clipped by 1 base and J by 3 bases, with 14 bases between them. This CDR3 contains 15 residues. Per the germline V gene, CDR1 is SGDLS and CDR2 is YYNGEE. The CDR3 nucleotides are TGTGCCAGCAGCGTACACGAGGGACACCACTACGAGCAGTACTTC. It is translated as CASSVHEGHHYEQYF.

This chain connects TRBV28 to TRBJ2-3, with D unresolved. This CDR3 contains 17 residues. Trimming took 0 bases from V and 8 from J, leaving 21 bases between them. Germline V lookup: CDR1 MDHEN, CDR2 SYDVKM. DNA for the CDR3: TGTGCCAGCAGTTTATGGGGTGGCGGCCCAGGCGGTGGTACGCAGTATTTT. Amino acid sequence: CASSLWGGGPGGGTQYF.

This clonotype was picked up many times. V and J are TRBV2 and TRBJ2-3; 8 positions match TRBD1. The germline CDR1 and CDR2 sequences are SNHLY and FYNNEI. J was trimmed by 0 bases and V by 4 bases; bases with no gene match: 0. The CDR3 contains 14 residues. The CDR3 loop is CASSGDRSTDTQYF. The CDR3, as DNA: TGTGCCAGCAGTGGGGACAGGAGCACAGATACGCAGTATTTT.

The CDR3 loop reads CASRPGTGSKETQYF. In nucleotides, the CDR3 is TGTGCCAGCAGACCTGGGACAGGGAGTAAAGAGACCCAGTACTTC. The chain has TRBV27 and TRBJ2-5; 9 bases are a match to TRBD1. The germline V gene has CDR1 MNHEY and CDR2 SMNVEV (reference sequence). This CDR3 contains 15 residues. Trimming at V came to 6 bases and at J to 3 bases, leaving 8 bases not matched to a gene.

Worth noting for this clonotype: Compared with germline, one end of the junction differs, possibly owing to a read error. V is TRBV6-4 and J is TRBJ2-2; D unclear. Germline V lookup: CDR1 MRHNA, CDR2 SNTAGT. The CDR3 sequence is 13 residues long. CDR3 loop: CASSDGNAGELFF. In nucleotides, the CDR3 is TGTGCCAGCAGTGACGGGAACGCCGGGGAGCTGTTTTTT.

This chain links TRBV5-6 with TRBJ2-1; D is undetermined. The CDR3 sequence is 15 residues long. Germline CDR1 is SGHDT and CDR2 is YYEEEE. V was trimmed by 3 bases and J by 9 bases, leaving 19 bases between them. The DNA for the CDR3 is TGTGCCAGCAGCTCCACCGGCCACACCCCCGGTGAGCAGTTCTTC. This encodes CASSSTGHTPGEQFF.

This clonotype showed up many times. The CDR3 spells CASSADSGYTF. As DNA, the CDR3 is TGTGCCAGCAGCGCAGACAGTGGCTACACCTTC. The V and J genes are TRBV13 and TRBJ1-2, with D possibly matching TRBD1 (5 bases). Germline V gene data show CDR1 as PRHDT and CDR2 as FYEKMQ (reference sequence). Trimming took 5 bases from V and 7 from J, leaving 8 bases between them. This CDR3 contains 11 residues.